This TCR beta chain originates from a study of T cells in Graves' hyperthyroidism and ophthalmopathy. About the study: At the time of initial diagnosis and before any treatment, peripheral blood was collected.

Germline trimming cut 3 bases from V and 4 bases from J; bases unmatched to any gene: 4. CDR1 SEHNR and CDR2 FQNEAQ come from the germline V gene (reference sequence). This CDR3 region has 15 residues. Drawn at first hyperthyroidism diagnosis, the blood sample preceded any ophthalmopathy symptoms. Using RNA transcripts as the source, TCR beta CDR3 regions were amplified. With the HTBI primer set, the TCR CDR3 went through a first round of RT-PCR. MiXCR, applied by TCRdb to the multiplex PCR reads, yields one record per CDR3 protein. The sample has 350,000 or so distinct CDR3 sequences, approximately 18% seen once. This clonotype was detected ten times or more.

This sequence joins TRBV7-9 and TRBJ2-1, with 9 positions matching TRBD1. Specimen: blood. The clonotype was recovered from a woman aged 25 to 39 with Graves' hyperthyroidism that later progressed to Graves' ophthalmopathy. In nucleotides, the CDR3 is TGTGCCAGCAGCTTCGGAGGGACAGGGTACAATGAGCAGTTCTTC. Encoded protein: CASSFGGTGYNEQFF.